The 26 T cell receptor beta chains below were found in one sample sequenced in a study of blood T cell repertoires in COVID-19. The protocol was immunoSEQ multiplex PCR, while the TCRdb copy is restricted to in-frame clones and leaves out a portion. The repertoire holds approximately 50,000 clones, with 60% to 80% as singletons. Material: PBMCs or T cells enriched from blood (not recorded which). The receptors shown here come from a woman aged 45-60 years with acute COVID-19.

The rearrangement uses TRBV28 and TRBJ1-2; 8 bases line up with TRBD1. Germline-derived CDR1 and CDR2 are MDHEN and SYDVKM. The ends lost 6 bases at V and 8 bases at J; junction bases unmatched: 11. The CDR3 runs 14 residues. CDR3 protein: CASRPMDRAGGYTF. DNA of the CDR3: TGTGCCAGCAGACCCATGGACAGGGCTGGGGGCTACACCTTC.

V and J are TRBV28 and TRBJ1-2; 9 nucleotides agree with TRBD1. The germline V gene has CDR1 MDHEN and CDR2 SYDVKM. This CDR3 comprises 17 residues. Trimming cost V 3 bases and J 6 bases; bases outside gene matches: 14. CDR3 amino acids: CASSFTSGAQGADGYTF. The CDR3, as DNA: TGTGCCAGCAGTTTCACTTCGGGGGCACAGGGGGCAGATGGCTACACCTTC.

The chain uses TRBV21-1 and TRBJ1-2. TRBV21-1 is classified as a pseudogene. The CDR3 extends over 14 amino acids. CDR3 sequence: CASSKIRGPYGYTF. As DNA, the CDR3 is TGTGCCAGCAGCAAAATTCGGGGTCCCTATGGCTACACCTTC.

This clone was seen at least ten times. The chain links TRBV6-5 to TRBJ1-2; possible D gene TRBD1, 5 bases. Germline V CDR1 and CDR2: MNHEY, SVGAGI. The ends were cut back, 8 bases at V and 0 bases at J, with 16 bases in the middle. CDR3 length: 15 amino acids. The CDR3 loop is CASGSGGGSNYGYTF. Here the CDR3 DNA reads TGTGCCAGCGGTTCCGGGGGGGGATCTAACTATGGCTACACCTTC.

In the case of this clone: The junction departs from the called germline gene at one end, perhaps through a read error. This chain uses TRBV30 with TRBJ1-2, with D hard to call. Germline CDR1 reads GTSNPN; CDR2 reads SVGIG (reference sequence). The CDR3 has 11 amino acids. The CDR3 sequence: CAWSVHGKRNF. The DNA for the CDR3 is TGTGCCTGGAGTGTACACGGGAAACGGAACTTC. The full variable domain, with the rest looked up from reference TRBV30 and TRBJ1-2, is SQTIHQWPATLVQPVGSPLSLECTVEGTSNPNLYWYRQAAGRGLQLLFYSVGIGQISSEVPQNLSASRPQDRQFILSSKKLLLSDSGFYLCAWSVHGKRNFGSGTRLTVV.

This chain joins TRBV4-1 and TRBJ1-1, with 8 nucleotides matching TRBD1. The CDR3 covers 16 residues. Trimming cost V 0 bases and J 8 bases; bases outside gene matches: 11. Germline V gene sequence: CDR1 MGHRA, CDR2 YSYEKL. As DNA, the CDR3 is TGCGCCAGCAGCCAAGAAGCTGGCAGGGGGCGGGGGGAAGCTTTCTTT. Amino acids: CASSQEAGRGRGEAFF.

This chain links TRBV9 with TRBJ2-4, with TRBD2 matching 7 bases. CDR1 SGDLS and CDR2 YYNGEE come from the germline V gene. V gave up 0 bases and J gave up 8 bases; unmatched junction bases: 2. This CDR3 is 13 amino acids long. The CDR3 bases are TGTGCCAGCAGCGTAGGTGCGGGAGACATTCAGTACTTC. Translated: CASSVGAGDIQYF.

The rearrangement uses TRBV7-9 and TRBJ1-6; D is ambiguous. Trimming removed 5 bases from V and 0 bases from J, with 5 bases in between. Looked up from germline, CDR1 is SEHNR and CDR2 is FQNEAQ (reference sequence). This CDR3 region has 14 residues. Written as DNA, the CDR3 is TGTGCCAGCAGCCCCGTCTCCTATAATTCACCCCTCCACTTT. Its translation: CASSPVSYNSPLHF.

This chain uses TRBV7-2 with TRBJ2-3, with 10 nucleotides matching TRBD2. This CDR3 region has 16 residues. CDR1 and CDR2 from the germline V gene are SGHTA and FQGNSA. V dropped 4 bases and J dropped 1; count of bases not matched to a gene: 5. The CDR3 spells CASSSRLAGGTDTQYF. The DNA for the CDR3 is TGTGCCAGCAGCTCCCGGCTAGCGGGGGGCACAGATACGCAGTATTTT.

This CDR3 is CAWRRRGGETQYF. In DNA form, the CDR3 reads TGTGCCTGGAGACGTCGGGGGGGAGAGACCCAGTACTTC. The V gene is TRBV30, the J gene TRBJ2-5; 8 nucleotides line up with TRBD2. Germline lookup yields CDR1 GTSNPN and CDR2 SVGIG (reference sequence). Trimming took 3 bases from V and 4 from J; bases not matched to a gene: 4. The CDR3 runs 13 residues.

The rearrangement links TRBV7-8 to TRBJ1-3; no clear D. CDR3 length equals 14 residues. V shed 3 bases and J shed 0 bases, with 6 bases lying between them. In germline, CDR1 is SGHVS, CDR2 FQNEAQ. DNA for the CDR3: TGTGCCAGCAGCTTCGGTAACTCTGGAAACACCATATATTTT. Translated: CASSFGNSGNTIYF.

The chain employs TRBV18 and TRBJ1-3; 7 bases align to TRBD1. This CDR3 region has 13 residues. CDR1 is KGHSH, CDR2 LQKENI, per germline. J gave up 2 bases and V 6 bases, and 1 base lay outside the gene matches. The CDR3: CASSGTAGNTIYF. CDR3 coding DNA: TGTGCCAGCTCGGGGACAGCTGGAAACACCATATATTTT.

The rearrangement joins TRBV30 to TRBJ2-3; no clear D. Germline lookup yields CDR1 GTSNPN and CDR2 SVGIG (reference sequence). CDR3 length equals 11 residues. CDR3 in DNA: TGTGCTTCGTCCGCGATAGATACGCAGTATTTT. Amino acid sequence: CASSAIDTQYF.

The chain couples TRBV13 to TRBJ1-4; possibly TRBD1 for D (6 bases). CDR1 is PRHDT, CDR2 FYEKMQ, per germline (reference sequence). The V and J ends lost 4 bases and 3 bases respectively, with 12 bases between them. This CDR3 has 15 amino acids. Here the CDR3 reads CASSSQGAANEKLFF. DNA for the CDR3: TGTGCCAGCAGCTCACAGGGAGCGGCTAATGAAAAACTGTTTTTT.

The V call is TRBV9, the J call TRBJ1-1, with a weak D call TRBD1 (6 bases). CDR1 and CDR2 (germline): SGDLS, YYNGEE. The CDR3 has 15 residues. V was cut by 3 bases and J by 2 bases, with 14 bases left in between. CDR3 DNA sequence: TGTGCCAGCAGCGAGGGGGACACCACCAACACTGAAGCTTTCTTT. It translates to CASSEGDTTNTEAFF.

V and J are TRBV5-1 and TRBJ1-2, with D possibly TRBD1 on 6 matching bases. This CDR3 region has 18 residues. From germline, CDR1 is SGHRS and CDR2 YFSETQ. V lost 0 bases and J lost 0, with 18 bases in between. The CDR3 loop is CASSLGSTGIMANYGYTF. CDR3 sequence (DNA): TGCGCCAGCAGCTTGGGATCGACAGGAATCATGGCTAACTATGGCTACACCTTC.

The chain uses TRBV11-3 and TRBJ2-3, with 7 bases matching TRBD1. CDR1 is SGHNT, CDR2 YENEEA, per germline. There are 16 residues in the CDR3. V dropped 4 bases and J dropped 3; count of bases not matched to a gene: 10. DNA of the CDR3: TGTGCCAGCAGCTCGGGACAGAATACATTTACAGATACGCAGTATTTT. This encodes CASSSGQNTFTDTQYF.

This chain uses TRBV7-4 with TRBJ1-5, with D perhaps matching TRBD1 (5 bases). The CDR3 has 16 residues. Germline loops: CDR1 SGHVT, CDR2 SQSDAQ. Trimming stripped 1 base from V and 0 bases from J, with 10 bases between. The CDR3: CASSLGRGISNQPQHF. The CDR3 region has the DNA TGTGCCAGCAGCTTAGGTCGGGGGATTAGCAATCAGCCCCAGCATTTT.

V usage is TRBV6-5 and J usage is TRBJ2-1; D is perhaps TRBD1 (5 bases). Per germline, CDR1 MNHEY and CDR2 SVGAGI. The CDR3 consists of 15 residues. V was shortened by 6 bases and J by 7 bases, with 19 bases between the two germline ends. The DNA for the CDR3 is TGTGCCAGCAGCACCGACAGATCCAGAGGTAATGAGCAGTTCTTC. Amino acids: CASSTDRSRGNEQFF.

The rearrangement joins TRBV6-5 to TRBJ2-7, with 10 nucleotides matching TRBD1. V dropped 6 bases and J dropped 3; count of bases not matched to a gene: 8. The CDR3 length is 15 residues. The germline V gene has CDR1 MNHEY and CDR2 SVGAGI. Here the CDR3 reads CASSATGTGDYEQYF. DNA for the CDR3: TGTGCCAGCAGCGCCACCGGGACAGGGGACTACGAGCAGTACTTC.

The chain carries TRBV5-1 and TRBJ2-2; TRBD2 aligns across 11 bases. Germline CDR1 SGHRS, CDR2 YFSETQ. V was pared by 2 bases and J by 4 bases, with 4 bases of the junction left unmatched. The CDR3 consists of 16 residues. CDR3 residues: CASSFPSGGITGELFF. In nucleotides, the CDR3 is TGCGCCAGCAGCTTCCCTAGCGGGGGGATCACCGGGGAGCTGTTTTTT.

The chain carries TRBV30 and TRBJ1-1, with 8 nucleotides matching TRBD1. Germline CDR1 is GTSNPN and CDR2 is SVGIG (reference sequence). With 8 bases clipped from V and 0 bases from J, the junction kept 5 bases outside the gene matches. There are 13 residues in the CDR3. The CDR3 DNA reads as TGTGCCCGTACAGGGGGAATGAACACTGAAGCTTTCTTT. Its translation: CARTGGMNTEAFF.

The V gene is TRBV2, the J gene TRBJ1-1; 8 bases line up with TRBD1. The CDR3 sequence is 12 residues long. Germline values: CDR1 SNHLY, CDR2 FYNNEI. The ends lost 4 bases at V and 11 bases at J; junction bases unmatched: 6. CDR3 nucleotide sequence: TGTGCCAGCAGTGTTACAGGGGGGTTGGCTTTCTTT. It specifies CASSVTGGLAFF.

This sequence joins TRBV7-6 and TRBJ2-5; D possibly corresponds to TRBD2 (7 bases). This CDR3 comprises 16 residues. The V gene's germline CDR1 is SGHVS and CDR2 FNYEAQ. Trimming cost V 5 bases and J 2 bases, with 18 bases left between them. CDR3 in amino acids: CASSQGTAGEQETQYF. DNA of the CDR3: TGTGCCAGCAGCCAGGGGACGGCGGGGGAGCAAGAGACCCAGTACTTC.

This chain joins TRBV13 and TRBJ1-5; a possible D gene is TRBD1 (5 bases). Germline V gives CDR1 PRHDT, CDR2 FYEKMQ (reference sequence). This CDR3 is built from 16 residues. Trimming stripped 4 bases from V and 4 bases from J, with 17 bases between. For the CDR3, the DNA is TGTGCCAGCAGCTCAAGCTCAGGGCCATCTAATCAGCCCCAGCATTTT. Translating gives CASSSSSGPSNQPQHF.

The rearrangement links TRBV3-1 (or the pseudogene TRBV3-2) to TRBJ2-3, with D possibly TRBD1 on 5 matching bases. This CDR3 region has 13 residues. Per the germline V gene, CDR1 is LGHDT and CDR2 is YNNKEL (reference sequence). Trimming took 0 bases from V and 7 from J, leaving 8 bases between them. The CDR3 protein is CASSQDRGNTQYF. Here the CDR3 DNA reads TGTGCCAGCAGCCAAGATAGGGGAAATACGCAGTATTTT.